The clone carrying this TCR beta chain was seen a handful of times. The record originates from a study of shared T cell receptors in the human thymus. Germline assignment: CDR1 MGHDK and CDR2 SYGVNS. Trimming removed 2 bases from V and 3 bases from J, with 11 bases in between. This CDR3 is 14 amino acids long. Using immunoSEQ multiplex PCR, the repertoire was profiled, and TCRdb retains in-frame clones only, with some absent. The table shows about 710,000 clones, with approximately 89% occurring only once. In addition, the sample was reused for a study of human thymus T cells. That work contributes: Repertoires from thymus and blood appeared to show biased V and J gene usage. Reports from related research described highly overlapping thymic repertoires among unrelated individuals.

The rearrangement uses TRBV25-1 and TRBJ2-7; D is possibly TRBD1 (6 bases). The receptor comes from a boy younger than two with a congenital heart defect. The sample consisted of thymocytes. The CDR3 DNA is TGTGCCAGCAGTGAACGGGACATCGACTACGAGCAGTACTTC. Translating it yields CASSERDIDYEQYF.